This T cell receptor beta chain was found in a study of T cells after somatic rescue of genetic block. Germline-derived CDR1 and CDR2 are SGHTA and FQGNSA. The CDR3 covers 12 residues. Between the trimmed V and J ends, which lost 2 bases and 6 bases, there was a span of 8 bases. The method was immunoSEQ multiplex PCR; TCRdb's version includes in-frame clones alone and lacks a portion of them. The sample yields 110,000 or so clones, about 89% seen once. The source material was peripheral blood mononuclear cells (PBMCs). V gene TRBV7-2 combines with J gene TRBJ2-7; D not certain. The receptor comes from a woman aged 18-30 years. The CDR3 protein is CASSLTVGEQYF. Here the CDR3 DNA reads TGTGCCAGCAGCTTAACGGTAGGCGAGCAGTACTTC.